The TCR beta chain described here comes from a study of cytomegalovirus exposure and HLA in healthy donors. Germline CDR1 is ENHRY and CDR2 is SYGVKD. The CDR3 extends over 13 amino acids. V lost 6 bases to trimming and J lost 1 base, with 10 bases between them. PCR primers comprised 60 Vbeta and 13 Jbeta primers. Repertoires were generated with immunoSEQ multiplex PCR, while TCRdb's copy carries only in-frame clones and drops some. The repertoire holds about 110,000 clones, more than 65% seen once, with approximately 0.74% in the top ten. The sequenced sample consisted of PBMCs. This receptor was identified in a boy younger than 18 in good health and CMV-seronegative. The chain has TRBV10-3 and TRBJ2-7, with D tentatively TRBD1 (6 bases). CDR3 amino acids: CAISRDISYEQYF. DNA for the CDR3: TGTGCCATCAGCAGGGACATTTCCTACGAGCAGTACTTC.